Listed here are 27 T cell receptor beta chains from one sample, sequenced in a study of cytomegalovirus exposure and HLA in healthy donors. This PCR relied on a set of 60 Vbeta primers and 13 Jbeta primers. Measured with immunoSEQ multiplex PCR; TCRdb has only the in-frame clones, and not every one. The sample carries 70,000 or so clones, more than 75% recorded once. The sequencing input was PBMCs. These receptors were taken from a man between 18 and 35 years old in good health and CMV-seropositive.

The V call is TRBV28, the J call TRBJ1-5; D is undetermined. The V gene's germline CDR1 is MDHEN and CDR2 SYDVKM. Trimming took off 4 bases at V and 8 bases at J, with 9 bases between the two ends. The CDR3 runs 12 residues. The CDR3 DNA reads TGTGCCAGCAGTTCCGCGGTTGAGCCCCAGCATTTT. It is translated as CASSSAVEPQHF.

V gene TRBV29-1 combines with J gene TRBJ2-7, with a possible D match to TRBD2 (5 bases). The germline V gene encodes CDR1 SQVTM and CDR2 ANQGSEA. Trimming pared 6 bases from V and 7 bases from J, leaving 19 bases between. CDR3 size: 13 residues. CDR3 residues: CSVATGLSGEQYF. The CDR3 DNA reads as TGCAGCGTCGCGACTGGGCTATCGGGGGAGCAGTACTTC.

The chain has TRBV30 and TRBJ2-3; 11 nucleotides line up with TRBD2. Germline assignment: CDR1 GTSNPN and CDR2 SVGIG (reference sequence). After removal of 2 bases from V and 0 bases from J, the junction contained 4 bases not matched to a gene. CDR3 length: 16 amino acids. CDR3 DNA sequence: TGTGCCTGGAGTCCCTTAGCGGGAGGGAGCACAGATACGCAGTATTTT. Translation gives CAWSPLAGGSTDTQYF.

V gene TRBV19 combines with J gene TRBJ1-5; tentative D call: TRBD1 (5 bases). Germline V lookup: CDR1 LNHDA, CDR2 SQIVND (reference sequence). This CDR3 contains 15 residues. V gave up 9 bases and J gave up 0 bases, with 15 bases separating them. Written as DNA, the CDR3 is TGTGCCAGCACAACTCCAGGGCTTAGCAATCAGCCCCAGCATTTT. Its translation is CASTTPGLSNQPQHF.

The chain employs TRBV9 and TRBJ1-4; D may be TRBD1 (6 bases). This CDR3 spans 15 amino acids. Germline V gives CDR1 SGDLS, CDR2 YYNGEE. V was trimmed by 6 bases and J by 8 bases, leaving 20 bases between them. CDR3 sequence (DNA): TGTGCCAGCAAAGGATCCGCGGGGGCTGGGGAAAAACTGTTTTTT. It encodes CASKGSAGAGEKLFF.

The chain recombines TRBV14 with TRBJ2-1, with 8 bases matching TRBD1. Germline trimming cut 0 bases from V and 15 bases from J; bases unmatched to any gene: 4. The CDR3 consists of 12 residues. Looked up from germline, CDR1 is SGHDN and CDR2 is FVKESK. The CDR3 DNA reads TGTGCCAGCAGCCAAGAGGCAGGGGGCTTGTTCTTC. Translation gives CASSQEAGGLFF.

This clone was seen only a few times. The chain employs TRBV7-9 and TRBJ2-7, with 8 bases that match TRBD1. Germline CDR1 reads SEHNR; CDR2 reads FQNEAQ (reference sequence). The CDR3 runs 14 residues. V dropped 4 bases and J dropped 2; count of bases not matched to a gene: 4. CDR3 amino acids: CASSSGQGAYEQYF. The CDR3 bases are TGTGCCAGCAGCTCCGGACAGGGCGCCTACGAGCAGTACTTC.

Here the CDR3 DNA reads TGTGCCAGCGGTTTAACAGGGAAAGTAGGGTATGGCTACACCTTC. Translation gives CASGLTGKVGYGYTF. This chain joins TRBV6-6 and TRBJ1-2; a possible D gene is TRBD1 (6 bases). The CDR3 covers 15 residues. V lost 8 bases to trimming and J lost 5 bases, with 21 bases between them. Germline V gene data show CDR1 as MNHNY and CDR2 as SVGAGI (reference sequence).

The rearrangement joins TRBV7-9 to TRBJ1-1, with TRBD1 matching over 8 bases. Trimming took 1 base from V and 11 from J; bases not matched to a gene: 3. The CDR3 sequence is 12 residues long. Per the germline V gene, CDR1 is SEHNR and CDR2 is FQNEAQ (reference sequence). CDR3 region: CASSLDWDRAFF. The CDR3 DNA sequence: TGTGCCAGCAGCTTAGATTGGGACAGGGCTTTCTTT.

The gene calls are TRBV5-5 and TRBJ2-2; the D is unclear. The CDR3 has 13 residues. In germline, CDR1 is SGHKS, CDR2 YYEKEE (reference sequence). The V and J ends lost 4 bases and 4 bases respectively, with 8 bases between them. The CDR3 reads CASSRSGTGELFF. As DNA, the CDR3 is TGTGCCAGCAGCCGCAGTGGCACCGGGGAGCTGTTTTTT.

The CDR3 DNA reads as TGTGCCAGTATACAGGGGGCTGGTGAAGCTTTCTTT. It codes for CASIQGAGEAFF. The rearrangement uses TRBV6-5 and TRBJ1-1; 9 bases align to TRBD1. From germline, CDR1 is MNHEY and CDR2 SVGAGI. This CDR3 region has 12 residues. V shed 9 bases, J shed 7 bases, and the junction held 6 bases outside the gene matches.

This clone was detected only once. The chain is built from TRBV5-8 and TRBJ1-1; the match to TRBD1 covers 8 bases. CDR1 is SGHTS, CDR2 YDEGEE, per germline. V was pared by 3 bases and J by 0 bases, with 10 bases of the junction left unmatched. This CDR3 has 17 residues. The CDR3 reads CASSSSRTGSMNTEAFF. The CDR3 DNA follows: TGTGCCAGCAGCTCATCCCGGACAGGGAGCATGAACACTGAAGCTTTCTTT.

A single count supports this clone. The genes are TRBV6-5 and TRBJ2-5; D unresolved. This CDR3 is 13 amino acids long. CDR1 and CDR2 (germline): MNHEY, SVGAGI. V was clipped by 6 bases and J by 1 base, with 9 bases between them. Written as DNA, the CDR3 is TGTGCCAGCAGAACTTCCCCCCAAGAGACCCAGTACTTC. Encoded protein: CASRTSPQETQYF.

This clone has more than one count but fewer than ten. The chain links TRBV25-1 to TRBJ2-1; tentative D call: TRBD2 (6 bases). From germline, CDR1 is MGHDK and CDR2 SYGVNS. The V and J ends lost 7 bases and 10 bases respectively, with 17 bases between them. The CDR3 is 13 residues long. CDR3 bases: TGTGCCAGCACGAGGGACTGGGGCTCCGAGCAGTTCTTC. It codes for CASTRDWGSEQFF.

The CDR3 region has the DNA TGTGCCAGCAGCTCCGTCCCGGGACAGGGACGGCTGGATAATTCACCCCTCCACTTT. This gives the protein CASSSVPGQGRLDNSPLHF. This rearrangement joins TRBV5-5 to TRBJ1-6, with TRBD1 matching 9 bases. V lost 3 bases and J lost 5; bases outside the gene matches: 15. The CDR3 length is 19 residues. Germline V gene data show CDR1 as SGHKS and CDR2 as YYEKEE (reference sequence).

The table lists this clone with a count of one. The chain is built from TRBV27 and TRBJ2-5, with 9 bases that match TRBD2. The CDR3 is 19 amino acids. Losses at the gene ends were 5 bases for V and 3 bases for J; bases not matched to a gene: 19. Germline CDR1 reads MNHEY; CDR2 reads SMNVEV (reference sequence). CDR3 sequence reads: CASSPPLRGRTSVEETQYF. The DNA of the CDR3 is TGTGCCAGCAGTCCCCCCCTGAGGGGGAGGACTAGCGTCGAAGAGACCCAGTACTTC.

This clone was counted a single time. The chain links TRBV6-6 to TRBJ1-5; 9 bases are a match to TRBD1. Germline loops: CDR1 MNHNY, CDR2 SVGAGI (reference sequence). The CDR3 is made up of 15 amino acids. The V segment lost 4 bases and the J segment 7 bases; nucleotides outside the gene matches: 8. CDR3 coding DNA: TGTGCCAGCAGTTTCCCCGGGACAGGGCAGCAGCCCCAGCATTTT. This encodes CASSFPGTGQQPQHF.

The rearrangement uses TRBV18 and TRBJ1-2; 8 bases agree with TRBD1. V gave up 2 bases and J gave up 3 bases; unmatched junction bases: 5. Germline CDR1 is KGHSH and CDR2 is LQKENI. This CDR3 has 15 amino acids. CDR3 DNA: TGTGCCAGCTCACCAAGCGAGGGACAGGACTATGGCTACACCTTC. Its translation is CASSPSEGQDYGYTF.

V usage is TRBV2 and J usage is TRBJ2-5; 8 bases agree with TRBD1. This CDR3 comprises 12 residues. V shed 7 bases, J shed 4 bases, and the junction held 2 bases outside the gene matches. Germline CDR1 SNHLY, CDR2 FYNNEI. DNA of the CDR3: TGTGCCAGCACAGGGGGCTCAGAGACCCAGTACTTC. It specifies CASTGGSETQYF.

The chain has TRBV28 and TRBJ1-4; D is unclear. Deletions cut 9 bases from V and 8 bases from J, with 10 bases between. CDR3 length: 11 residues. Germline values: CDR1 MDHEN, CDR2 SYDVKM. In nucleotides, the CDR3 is TGTGCCAGTGATGGAGGGGAAAAACTGTTTTTT. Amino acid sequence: CASDGGEKLFF.

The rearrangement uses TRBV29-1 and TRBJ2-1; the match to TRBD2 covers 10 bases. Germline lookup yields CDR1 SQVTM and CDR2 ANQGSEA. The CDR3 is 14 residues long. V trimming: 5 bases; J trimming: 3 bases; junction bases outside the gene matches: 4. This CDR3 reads CSVQLAGRYNEQFF. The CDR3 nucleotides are TGCAGCGTTCAACTAGCGGGACGCTACAATGAGCAGTTCTTC.

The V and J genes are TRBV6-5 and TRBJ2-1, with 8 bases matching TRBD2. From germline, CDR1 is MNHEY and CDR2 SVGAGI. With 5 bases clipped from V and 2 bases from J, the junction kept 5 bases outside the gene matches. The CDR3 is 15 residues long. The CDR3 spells CASSRTSSAYNEQFF. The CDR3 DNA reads TGTGCCAGCAGTCGGACTAGCTCTGCCTACAATGAGCAGTTCTTC.

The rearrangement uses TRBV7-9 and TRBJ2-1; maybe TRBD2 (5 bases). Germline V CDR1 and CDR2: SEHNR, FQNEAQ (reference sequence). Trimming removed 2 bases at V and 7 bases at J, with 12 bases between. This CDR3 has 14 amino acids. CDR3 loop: CASSLLSVGNEQFF. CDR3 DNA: TGTGCCAGCAGCTTACTTAGCGTTGGGAATGAGCAGTTCTTC.

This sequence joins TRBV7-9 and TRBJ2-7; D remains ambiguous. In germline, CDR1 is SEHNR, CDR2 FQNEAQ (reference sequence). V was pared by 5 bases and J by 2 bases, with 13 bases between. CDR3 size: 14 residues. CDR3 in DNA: TGTGCCAGCAGCCTCCGTGGCACGACCTACGAGCAGTACTTC. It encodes CASSLRGTTYEQYF.

This chain's CDR3 is CASRVPRANISNQPQHF. CDR3 sequence (DNA): TGTGCCAGCCGAGTGCCCAGGGCTAATATTAGCAATCAGCCCCAGCATTTT. The chain is built from TRBV28 and TRBJ1-5; tentatively, D is TRBD1 (5 bases). Trimming left V 8 bases short and J 0 bases short, with 20 bases between. The CDR3 extends over 17 amino acids. Germline assignment: CDR1 MDHEN and CDR2 SYDVKM.

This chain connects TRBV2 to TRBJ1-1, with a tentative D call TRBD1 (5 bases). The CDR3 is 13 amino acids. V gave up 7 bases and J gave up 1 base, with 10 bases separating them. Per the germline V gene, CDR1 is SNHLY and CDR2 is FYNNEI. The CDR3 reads CASTQGGNTEAFF. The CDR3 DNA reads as TGTGCCAGCACTCAGGGAGGGAACACTGAAGCTTTCTTT. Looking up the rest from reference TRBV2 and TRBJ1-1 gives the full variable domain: EPEVTQTPSHQVTQMGQEVILRCVPISNHLYFYWYRQILGQKVEFLVSFYNNEISEKSEIFDDQFSVERPDGSNFTLKIRSTKLEDSAMYFCASTQGGNTEAFFGQGTRLTVV.

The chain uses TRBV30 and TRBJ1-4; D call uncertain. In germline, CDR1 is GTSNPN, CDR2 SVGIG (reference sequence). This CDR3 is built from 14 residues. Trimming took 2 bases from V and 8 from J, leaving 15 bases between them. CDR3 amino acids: CAWSLDYSREKLFF. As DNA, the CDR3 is TGTGCCTGGAGTCTGGACTACTCTCGGGAAAAACTGTTTTTT.